Listed below are T cell receptor beta chains from one sample, sequenced in a study of shared clonotypes between healthy human individuals. Clones were read by immunoSEQ multiplex PCR, and TCRdb kept only the in-frame ones, dropping some. The sample comprises roughly 2,500,000 clones, more than 85% of which are singletons, and 0.36% rests with the top ten. The material sequenced was naive CD4+ T cells from PBMCs. These receptors were taken from a man between 18 and 35 years old in good health. Some clones in this sample may be carry-over from other donors' samples. The CDR3 runs from the conserved cysteine through the conserved F or W. Each record gives: V gene, clone size, D gene, J gene, CDR3 protein, CDR3 DNA. D genes are given only for firm matches. Only part of the rows carry a size: once, few, many, or a class if the clone is expanded.

V: TRBV6-6
size: once
D: TRBD2
J: TRBJ2-5
CDR3: CASSYGAGDRETQYF
DNA: TGTGCCAGCAGTTACGGGGCGGGAGATCGAGAGACCCAGTACTTC

V: TRBV10-3
size: NA
D: NA
J: TRBJ1-2
CDR3: CAIRVGGAGLRGYTF
DNA: TGTGCCATCAGAGTGGGGGGGGCAGGATTGCGTGGCTACACCTTC

V: TRBV10-1
size: NA
D: TRBD1
J: TRBJ2-5
CDR3: CASSDSGQGLQETQYF
DNA: TGCGCCAGCAGTGATTCCGGACAGGGGCTCCAAGAGACCCAGTACTTC

V: TRBV7-3
size: NA
D: NA
J: TRBJ2-7
CDR3: CASSLTPGYEQYF
DNA: TGTGCCAGCAGCTTAACGCCGGGTTACGAGCAGTACTTC

V: TRBV29-1
size: NA
D: NA
J: TRBJ1-3
CDR3: CSVWDTKSSGNTIYF
DNA: TGCAGCGTTTGGGACACCAAGAGCTCTGGAAACACCATATATTTT

V: TRBV18
size: NA
D: NA
J: TRBJ1-5
CDR3: CASSPDRFGNQPQHF
DNA: TGTGCCAGCTCACCGGACCGGTTTGGAAATCAGCCCCAGCATTTT

V: TRBV2
size: NA
D: TRBD1
J: TRBJ2-2
CDR3: CASRETGQGNTGELFF
DNA: TGTGCCAGCAGGGAGACGGGACAGGGGAACACCGGGGAGCTGTTTTTT

V: TRBV5-1
size: NA
D: NA
J: TRBJ2-5
CDR3: CASSQRSQETQYF
DNA: TGCGCCAGCAGTCAGCGGTCCCAAGAGACCCAGTACTTC

V: TRBV27
size: NA
D: NA
J: TRBJ2-3
CDR3: CASSSTRLVWGVGTQYF
DNA: TGTGCCAGCAGTTCGACACGACTAGTTTGGGGAGTGGGTACGCAGTATTTT

V: TRBV7-3
size: NA
D: NA
J: TRBJ2-2
CDR3: CASSKPTTLNTGELFF
DNA: TGTGCCAGCAGCAAACCTACGACGTTGAACACCGGGGAGCTGTTTTTT

V: TRBV13
size: NA
D: NA
J: TRBJ1-1
CDR3: CASSLRRETHGRDTRGTEAFF
DNA: TGTGCCAGCAGCTTAAGGAGGGAGACCCATGGTAGGGACACGAGGGGGACTGAAGCTTTCTTT